The 20 T cell receptor beta chains reported below all come from one sample, sequenced in a study of breast tumors, draining lymph nodes, adjacent tissues. Samples came from axillary lymph nodes draining the breast cancer. TCRdb called the multiplex PCR reads again in MiXCR, with one record for every CDR3 protein. The sample includes some 170,000 distinct CDR3 sequences, more than 25% of them seen just once. Sequencing was performed on axillary lymph node tissue. The origin of the receptors is a female donor with breast cancer. Some clones in this sample may be carry-over from other donors' samples.

This clonotype has ten or more counts. V gene TRBV7-6 combines with J gene TRBJ2-5, with no clear D. With 2 bases removed from V and 1 base from J, the gap between germline ends came to 8 bases. Germline CDR1 SGHVS, CDR2 FNYEAQ. The length of the CDR3 is 14 residues. CDR3: CASSLSSVQETQYF. In nucleotides, the CDR3 is TGTGCCAGCAGCTTATCATCGGTCCAAGAGACCCAGTACTTC.

This clonotype was detected many times. CDR3 DNA: TGTGCCAGCAGCTTAAAGGGGAACTACGAGCAGTACTTC. It yields the protein CASSLKGNYEQYF. This sequence joins TRBV7-9 and TRBJ2-7, with a tentative D call TRBD1 (5 bases). Trimming cost V 2 bases and J 3 bases, with 8 bases left between them. This CDR3 is 13 amino acids long. Germline CDR1 and CDR2: SEHNR and FQNEAQ (reference sequence).

As regards this clonotype: This CDR3 is missing its conserved last phenylalanine or tryptophan, likely due to a read error. The chain carries TRBV11-2 and TRBJ2-5; TRBD2 might be the D (6 bases). Deletions cut 1 base from V and 2 bases from J, with 14 bases between. The CDR3 spans 16 residues. The germline V gene has CDR1 SGHAT and CDR2 FQNNGV. The CDR3 loop reads CASSLGGEAGQETQYL. The CDR3 region has the DNA TGTGCCAGCAGCTTAGGAGGGGAGGCGGGGCAAGAGACCCAGTACCTC.

The chain joins TRBV11-2 to TRBJ1-5; no firm D call. The CDR3 runs 15 residues. The V gene's germline CDR1 is SGHAT and CDR2 FQNNGV. Trimming removed 4 bases at V and 10 bases at J, with 20 bases between. CDR3 DNA: TGTGCCAGCAGCTCGCGGGGAAGGGAAAATTCACCCCAGCATTTT. It encodes CASSSRGRENSPQHF. The full variable domain, completed using reference TRBV11-2 and TRBJ1-5, is EAGVAQSPRYKIIEKRQSVAFWCNPISGHATLYWYQQILGQGPKLLIQFQNNGVVDDSQLPKDRFSAERLKGVDSTLKIQPAKLEDSAVYLCASSSRGRENSPQHFGDGTRLSIL.

This clonotype came up a few times. The chain employs TRBV6-5 and TRBJ2-2; 10 nucleotides align to TRBD2. The CDR3 runs 16 residues. Trimming cost V 0 bases and J 7 bases; bases outside gene matches: 5. Germline lookup yields CDR1 MNHEY and CDR2 SVGAGI. The CDR3 is CASSYSLAGVDGELFF. The DNA of the CDR3 is TGTGCCAGCAGTTACTCTCTAGCGGGGGTTGACGGGGAGCTGTTTTTT.

In its sample, this clonotype was seen many times. V gene TRBV2 combines with J gene TRBJ2-2; 9 positions agree with TRBD1. Germline values: CDR1 SNHLY, CDR2 FYNNEI. Germline trimming cut 8 bases from V and 2 bases from J; bases unmatched to any gene: 3. The CDR3 runs 14 residues. CDR3 sequence reads: CASGGQGNTGELFF. DNA of the CDR3: TGTGCCAGCGGGGGACAGGGAAACACCGGGGAGCTGTTTTTT.

This clonotype has just one count. This sequence may be a read error, since a much larger clone differs from it by one base. This sequence joins TRBV6-5 and TRBJ1-5; TRBD1 is a possible D gene (5 bases). The germline CDR1 and CDR2 sequences are MNHEY and SVGAGI. This CDR3 is 12 amino acids long. DNA for the CDR3: TGTGCCAGCAGGACAGTCAATCAGCCCCAGCGTTTT. It is translated as CASRTVNQPQRF.

This clonotype was detected only a few times. A much more abundant neighbour one base away suggests this may be a read error. The chain links TRBV24-1 to TRBJ2-1, with 7 nucleotides matching TRBD1. The CDR3 sequence is 15 residues long. Germline lookup yields CDR1 KGHDR and CDR2 SFDVKD. V dropped 3 bases and J dropped 8; count of bases not matched to a gene: 9. CDR3 loop: CATSDRQGLGDEQFF. As DNA, the CDR3 is TGTGCCACCAGTGATCGACAGGGCCTGGGGGATGAGCAGTTCTTC.

This clonotype was observed a handful of times. The chain links TRBV5-6 to TRBJ1-5; D gene ambiguous. CDR3 length equals 15 residues. The V gene lost 1 base and the J gene lost 2 bases, with 10 bases spanning the gap. The germline V gene encodes CDR1 SGHDT and CDR2 YYEEEE. The CDR3 reads CASSLFNTRNQPQHF. In nucleotides, the CDR3 is TGTGCCAGCAGCTTGTTCAACACCCGCAATCAGCCCCAGCATTTT.

This clonotype was found many times. V and J are TRBV4-1 and TRBJ1-2, with TRBD1 identical over 7 bases. V lost 1 base and J lost 4; bases outside the gene matches: 9. The CDR3 runs 16 residues. From germline, CDR1 is MGHRA and CDR2 YSYEKL. The CDR3: CASSQVGQKEAYGYTF. The CDR3 DNA sequence: TGCGCCAGCAGCCAAGTGGGACAGAAAGAGGCCTATGGCTACACCTTC.

Comment on this clonotype: Without the conserved terminal phenylalanine or tryptophan, this CDR3 likely stems from a read error. The genes are TRBV11-2 and TRBJ2-2; D is perhaps TRBD1 (6 bases). CDR3 length equals 18 residues. Germline CDR1 reads SGHAT; CDR2 reads FQNNGV. The CDR3: CASSSPRKRGMNAGELFL. CDR3 bases: TGTGCCAGCAGCTCACCCCGAAAAAGGGGGATGAACGCCGGGGAGCTGTTTCTT.

This clonotype was counted many times. The CDR3 DNA follows: TGTGCCAGCAGCCGACAGGCCAGCTCCTACGAGCAGTACTTC. Translated: CASSRQASSYEQYF. The gene calls are TRBV5-8 and TRBJ2-7; possibly TRBD1 for D (6 bases). Germline V gives CDR1 SGHTS, CDR2 YDEGEE. The CDR3 covers 14 residues. Trimming left V 4 bases short and J 0 bases short, with 11 bases between.

The table lists this clonotype with many counts. This chain joins TRBV6-5 and TRBJ1-4; 8 bases agree with TRBD1. The V gene end was trimmed by 2 bases and the J gene end by 7 bases; junction bases not matched to a gene: 6. Germline V gene sequence: CDR1 MNHEY, CDR2 SVGAGI. The CDR3 runs to 15 residues. The CDR3 region has the DNA TGTGCCAGCAGTTACAACAGGGGGGCTAGTGAAAAACTGTTTTTT. The encoded protein is CASSYNRGASEKLFF.

This clonotype appeared many times. The V call is TRBV5-1, the J call TRBJ1-2, with D possibly matching TRBD1 (6 bases). CDR3 length: 14 residues. Germline V CDR1 and CDR2: SGHRS, YFSETQ. Trimming pared 1 base from V and 2 bases from J, leaving 9 bases between. The CDR3 DNA is TGCGCCAGCAGCTTGAGGGGGGAGAACTATGGCTACACCTTC. Translating gives CASSLRGENYGYTF.

The V and J genes are TRBV6-6 and TRBJ1-1; possible D gene TRBD1, 6 bases. Trimming stripped 6 bases from V and 3 bases from J, with 14 bases between. The CDR3 is 14 residues long. CDR1 and CDR2 from the germline V gene are MNHNY and SVGAGI (reference sequence). This CDR3 is CASRPTGRDTEAFF. The CDR3 DNA sequence: TGTGCCAGCAGACCCACAGGGAGGGACACTGAAGCTTTCTTT.

This clonotype has at least ten counts. The chain carries TRBV3-1 and TRBJ1-4; D might be TRBD1 (5 bases). The CDR3 runs to 11 residues. V was trimmed by 3 bases and J by 11 bases, leaving 7 bases between them. Germline V lookup: CDR1 LGHDT, CDR2 YNNKEL (reference sequence). For the CDR3, the DNA is TGTGCCAGCAGCCAGGGGGGGAAACTGTTTTTT. Amino acid sequence: CASSQGGKLFF.

This clonotype appeared many times. The chain has TRBV11-3 and TRBJ2-2; D gene unclear. The CDR3 spans 14 residues. Trimming removed 2 bases from V and 6 bases from J, with 10 bases in between. Germline assignment: CDR1 SGHNT and CDR2 YENEEA. The CDR3 DNA reads TGTGCCAGCAGCTTAAATCCCATCGCCGGGGAGCTGTTTTTT. Translating it yields CASSLNPIAGELFF.

The chain has TRBV29-1 and TRBJ1-2; no clear D gene. V was shortened by 4 bases and J by 2 bases, with 11 bases between the two germline ends. This CDR3 contains 13 residues. CDR1 is SQVTM, CDR2 ANQGSEA, per germline. The CDR3 region has the DNA TGCAGCGTTGCGAGCACTGGGAACTATGGCTACACCTTC. It is translated as CSVASTGNYGYTF.

This clonotype was counted at least ten times. The chain employs TRBV29-1 and TRBJ1-3; 9 bases align to TRBD1. V shed 6 bases, J shed 2 bases, and the junction held 8 bases outside the gene matches. The CDR3 contains 15 residues. CDR1 SQVTM and CDR2 ANQGSEA come from the germline V gene. The CDR3 DNA is TGCAGCGTCGGACAGGGGACAGCGGCTGGAAACACCATATATTTT. Protein product: CSVGQGTAAGNTIYF.

A word on this clonotype: A much larger clone sits a single nucleotide away, making a read error possible. The J gene is TRBJ1-2, the V gene TRBV12-3 or TRBV12-4, with D possibly TRBD1 on 6 matching bases. V lost 7 bases, J lost 5 bases, and 17 bases lay in between. The CDR3 is 14 amino acids. The CDR3 nucleotides are TGTGCCAGCAATTTGGGGGGCGTCGGGTATGGCTACACCTTC. Its protein product is CASNLGGVGYGYTF.